Sequencing of this T cell receptor beta chain was carried out in a study of control samples from healthy donors and cancer patients. Per the germline V gene, CDR1 is SNHLY and CDR2 is FYNNEI. The V end was cut by 4 bases, the J end by 0 bases, with 10 bases between. CDR3 size: 15 residues. Assay used: immunoSEQ multiplex PCR; TCRdb lists only in-frame clones, some missing. Counted here are 170,000 or so clones, 85% to 95% occurring once; the ten biggest clones make up 1.4%. The receptor was derived from a man aged 30-40 years in good health. The chain combines TRBV2 with TRBJ1-3; TRBD1 is a possible D gene (6 bases). The specimen was blood. The CDR3 loop is CASSVDSGSGNTIYF. The DNA of the CDR3 is TGTGCCAGCAGTGTGGACAGCGGCTCTGGAAACACCATATATTTT.